This T cell receptor beta chain was identified during a study of human T cells and chemical hapten exposure. Study context: Patients, chiefly female, had alopecia areata, totalis or universalis.

At least ten counts were recorded for this clonotype. Its antigen is unidentified. Germline V gene lookup returns CDR1 SGHAT and CDR2 FQNNGV. Trimming left V 8 bases short and J 0 bases short, with 14 bases between. This CDR3 region has 15 residues. Overall study findings and caveats: With regard to DPC sensitization, TCRs above 1 in 1000 frequency did not change. Patch test score was positively correlated with the counts of PT1 expanded TCRs.

Time point here: patch test 2, 6 weeks after DPC sensitization. Treatment described: therapeutic diphenylcyclopropenone sensitization with weekly scalp DPC. Blood draws preceded each patch test application. TCRdb redid the calling of the RACE reads with MiXCR, one entry per CDR3 protein. The data contain around 360,000 distinct CDR3 sequences, about 6.3% of them seen just once; the ten biggest clones take up about 5.6%. This chain joins TRBV11-2 and TRBJ2-1; D uncertain. Source: whole blood, taken in connection with sensitization to the hapten diphenylcyclopropenone (DPC). This sequence was found in a woman aged 18-30 years with alopecia areata. Some clones in this sample may be carry-over from other donors' samples. The CDR3 DNA follows: TGTGCCAGCCGAACTTTACAGAGCTCCTACAATGAGCAGTTCTTC. Its protein product is CASRTLQSSYNEQFF.